A single sample is the source of the 17 T cell receptor beta chains below, sequenced in a study of T cells after yellow fever vaccination. TCRdb re-called the 5' RACE reads with MiXCR, one entry per CDR3 protein. This sample carries 300,000 or so distinct CDR3 sequences, 10% to 15% of them seen once, and the ten largest clones take around 0.49%. Sequenced material: CD4+ T cells sorted from PBMCs, taken 45 days after the yellow fever booster vaccination. These receptors were taken from a man under 40 who received the YFV17D yellow fever vaccine.

This clonotype was detected only a few times. The chain combines TRBV20-1 with TRBJ2-3; D possibly corresponds to TRBD2 (5 bases). The germline gives CDR1 DFQATT, CDR2 SNEGSKA (reference sequence). This CDR3 has 12 amino acids. The CDR3 DNA sequence: TGCAGCTCTAGGACTGCAACAGATACGCAGTATTTT. As protein: CSSRTATDTQYF.

The rearrangement uses TRBV28 and TRBJ2-3; 7 nucleotides agree with TRBD2. CDR1 is MDHEN and CDR2 is SYDVKM in the germline V gene. The CDR3 is made up of 17 amino acids. V was pared by 8 bases and J by 5 bases, with 19 bases of the junction left unmatched. CDR3 residues: CASHVAWGEGRGDTQYF. Here the CDR3 DNA reads TGTGCCAGCCATGTTGCTTGGGGGGAGGGCCGTGGAGATACGCAGTATTTT.

This clonotype was seen only a few times. The V gene is TRBV4-2, the J gene TRBJ1-5; unclear D gene. This CDR3 region has 15 residues. Trimming shortened V by 1 base and J by 0 bases, and 7 bases separated the two germline ends. The germline V gene has CDR1 LGHNA and CDR2 YNFKEQ. In DNA form, the CDR3 reads TGTGCCAGCAGCCAAGCTACGGTTAGCAATCAGCCCCAGCATTTT. This encodes CASSQATVSNQPQHF.

The gene calls are TRBV3-1 and TRBJ2-5; 8 nucleotides line up with TRBD2. V lost 8 bases to trimming and J lost 1 base; unmatched junction nucleotides: 6. The CDR3 contains 14 residues. The germline V gene has CDR1 LGHDT and CDR2 YNNKEL (reference sequence). In DNA form, the CDR3 reads TGTGCCAGCCGGGGGACTAGTGTCCAAGAGACCCAGTACTTC. It is translated as CASRGTSVQETQYF.

This clonotype was detected only a few times. The chain combines TRBV27 with TRBJ2-5, with 9 bases that match TRBD1. Germline-derived CDR1 and CDR2 are MNHEY and SMNVEV (reference sequence). The CDR3 sequence is 13 residues long. V lost 5 bases, J lost 4 bases, and 2 bases stayed unmatched. The CDR3 here is CASSPDRGETQYF. CDR3 bases: TGTGCCAGCAGTCCGGACAGGGGAGAGACCCAGTACTTC.

This clonotype was found a few times. The chain links TRBV12-3 or TRBV12-4 to TRBJ2-5, with TRBD2 matching 7 bases. The CDR3 has 15 residues. With 7 bases clipped from V and 2 bases from J, the junction kept 10 bases outside the gene matches. CDR3 bases: TGTGCCAGCACCCTCAGTTCTAGCGGACAAGAGACCCAGTACTTC. Its protein product is CASTLSSSGQETQYF.

This clonotype was counted at least ten times. The chain is built from TRBV11-2 and TRBJ2-7, with TRBD2 matching 7 bases. Trimming at V came to 1 base and at J to 5 bases, leaving 20 bases not matched to a gene. The CDR3 contains 19 residues. Germline values: CDR1 SGHAT, CDR2 FQNNGV. The CDR3 spells CASSLVVKTSRYQVNEQYF. CDR3 nucleotide sequence: TGTGCCAGCAGCTTAGTAGTTAAGACTAGCCGCTATCAGGTCAACGAGCAGTACTTC.

This rearrangement joins TRBV20-1 to TRBJ2-3; D unresolved. Germline V gene sequence: CDR1 DFQATT, CDR2 SNEGSKA (reference sequence). V lost 3 bases to trimming and J lost 4 bases, with 14 bases between them. The CDR3 runs to 14 residues. CDR3 amino acids: CSASSPAIADTQYF. The CDR3 DNA sequence: TGCAGTGCTAGCTCCCCCGCTATCGCAGATACGCAGTATTTT.

The CDR3 sequence is CASSLHHNEQFF. The CDR3 DNA sequence: TGTGCCAGCAGTCTACATCACAATGAGCAGTTCTTC. The rearrangement uses TRBV12-3 or TRBV12-4 and TRBJ2-1; no clear D gene. This CDR3 contains 12 residues. Deletions cut 5 bases from V and 5 bases from J, with 7 bases between.

In its sample, this clonotype was seen a few times. The chain has TRBV4-3 and TRBJ2-3; 8 nucleotides line up with TRBD1. V shed 4 bases and J 1 base; nucleotides not matched to a gene: 7. CDR1 and CDR2 from the germline V gene are LGHNA and YSLEER. The CDR3 covers 16 residues. CDR3 DNA sequence: TGCGCCAGCAGCCTCCAGGGGGCGCCGGGCACAGATACGCAGTATTTT. Its protein product is CASSLQGAPGTDTQYF.

The J gene is TRBJ1-1, the V gene TRBV6-2 or TRBV6-3; 11 positions match TRBD1. Germline V gene sequence: CDR1 MNHEY, CDR2 SVGEGT. The ends lost 5 bases at V and 4 bases at J; junction bases unmatched: 6. The CDR3 totals 15 residues. As DNA, the CDR3 is TGTGCCAGCAGTCGGCTAGGGACAGGGGGCACTGAAGCTTTCTTT. As protein: CASSRLGTGGTEAFF.

This clonotype was seen repeatedly, ten times or more. The gene calls are TRBV7-3 and TRBJ2-1; 7 nucleotides agree with TRBD2. The V gene's germline CDR1 is SGHTA and CDR2 FQGTGA. Trimming at V came to 1 base and at J to 5 bases, leaving 8 bases not matched to a gene. The CDR3 spans 16 residues. CDR3 protein: CASSLNPGTINNEQFF. Written as DNA, the CDR3 is TGTGCCAGCAGCTTAAACCCCGGGACTATCAACAATGAGCAGTTCTTC.

V and J are TRBV6-2 or TRBV6-3 and TRBJ1-1; 9 nucleotides line up with TRBD1. CDR1 MNHEY and CDR2 SVGEGT come from the germline V gene. Germline trimming cut 10 bases from V and 6 bases from J; bases unmatched to any gene: 6. CDR3 size: 12 residues. The CDR3 DNA reads as TGTGCCACCGGACAGGGGACCGCTGAAGCTTTCTTT. Its protein product is CATGQGTAEAFF.

This clonotype was recorded many times. This sequence joins TRBV7-9 and TRBJ2-1; D not resolved. The germline V gene encodes CDR1 SEHNR and CDR2 FQNEAQ (reference sequence). The CDR3 is 13 residues long. Trimming took off 5 bases at V and 1 base at J, with 6 bases between the two ends. As DNA, the CDR3 is TGTGCCAGCAGCCCCAGGTCCTACAATGAGCAGTTCTTC. This encodes CASSPRSYNEQFF.

The chain combines TRBV19 with TRBJ2-3; unclear D gene. V lost 1 base and J 1 base, leaving 15 bases between the germline ends. There are 17 residues in the CDR3. From germline, CDR1 is LNHDA and CDR2 SQIVND (reference sequence). The CDR3 coding sequence is TGTGCCAGTAGTATAGGGTGGGCGCAAGAACGCACAGATACGCAGTATTTT. It yields the protein CASSIGWAQERTDTQYF.

This clonotype was recorded many times. The chain combines TRBV7-3 with TRBJ2-5; D is ambiguous. V shed 8 bases and J shed 1 base, with 11 bases lying between them. The CDR3 length is 13 residues. Germline CDR1 reads SGHTA; CDR2 reads FQGTGA. The CDR3 spells CASARSAQETQYF. DNA of the CDR3: TGTGCCAGCGCCCGGTCAGCCCAAGAGACCCAGTACTTC.

This clonotype was detected ten times or more. This sequence joins TRBV28 and TRBJ2-7; D may match TRBD1 or TRBD2 (5 bases each). The CDR3 runs to 15 residues. The germline V and J ends were trimmed by 5 bases and 2 bases, with 16 bases remaining between them. CDR1 and CDR2 from the germline V gene are MDHEN and SYDVKM. The CDR3 sequence: CASSGAGTETYEQYF. For the CDR3, the DNA is TGTGCCAGCAGTGGGGCCGGGACGGAAACCTACGAGCAGTACTTC.